These 17 T cell receptor beta chains came from one sample sequenced in a study of post-analysis software for immune sequencing data. Study-wide findings and caveats: About 5 TRBV segments occurring more often in patients than controls included TRBV5-6, TRBV5-1 and TRBV20-1.

The TCR beta cDNA libraries carried unique molecular identifiers. TCRdb re-analysed the PCR reads in MiXCR, keeping a single row per CDR3 protein. The sample has about half a million distinct CDR3 sequences, less than 45% seen once. These receptors have no identified antigens. Sequencing was done on a sample of blood. These receptors originate from a girl between 10 and 17 years old with multiple sclerosis.

This clonotype has more than one count but fewer than ten. The V call is TRBV7-8, the J call TRBJ2-1; D is ambiguous. Germline V gives CDR1 SGHVS, CDR2 FQNEAQ. Trimming took off 2 bases at V and 0 bases at J, with 14 bases between the two ends. The CDR3 is 17 amino acids. The DNA for the CDR3 is TGTGCCAGCAGCTTATCTTCTCCCTACAGCTCCTACAATGAGCAGTTCTTC. This sequence encodes CASSLSSPYSSYNEQFF.

The chain couples TRBV6-5 to TRBJ2-5, with D uncertain. V dropped 4 bases and J dropped 4 bases, with 13 bases sitting between them. Germline V gene lookup returns CDR1 MNHEY and CDR2 SVGAGI. The length of the CDR3 is 14 residues. CDR3 in DNA: TGTGCCAGCAGTTTTAGTAGCTGGGGAGAGACCCAGTACTTC. It yields the protein CASSFSSWGETQYF.

Many counts were recorded for this clonotype. The CDR3 coding sequence is TGTGCCAGCAGCTTAAATGGGAGAGAAAAACTGTTTTTT. Protein product: CASSLNGREKLFF. The V gene is TRBV13, the J gene TRBJ1-4; D remains unclear. Trimming took 2 bases from V and 8 from J, leaving 9 bases between them. There are 13 residues in the CDR3. Germline V gene data show CDR1 as PRHDT and CDR2 as FYEKMQ (reference sequence).

V and J are TRBV6-1 and TRBJ2-3, with 7 bases fitting TRBD1. The length of the CDR3 is 14 residues. Germline V gene sequence: CDR1 MNHNS, CDR2 SASEGT. V lost 4 bases and J lost 2; bases outside the gene matches: 3. The CDR3 loop reads CASSGGQNTDTQYF. In nucleotides, the CDR3 is TGTGCCAGCAGTGGGGGACAGAACACAGATACGCAGTATTTT.

This clonotype was found a few times. The gene calls are TRBV29-1 and TRBJ1-2; D is ambiguous. This CDR3 has 13 residues. Germline values: CDR1 SQVTM, CDR2 ANQGSEA. The V and J ends lost 0 bases and 6 bases respectively, with 11 bases between them. DNA for the CDR3: TGCAGCGTTGAAGATGAAGCGGTAGATGGCTACACCTTC. Its protein is CSVEDEAVDGYTF.

The chain combines TRBV5-5 with TRBJ1-2; TRBD1 might be the D (6 bases). V lost 3 bases and J lost 6, with 9 bases in between. CDR3 length: 12 residues. Germline V lookup: CDR1 SGHKS, CDR2 YYEKEE (reference sequence). CDR3 in amino acids: CASSSTGDGYTF. The CDR3 DNA reads as TGTGCCAGCAGCTCGACAGGCGATGGCTACACCTTC.

CDR3 residues: CAISESGQGSEQYF. The CDR3 region has the DNA TGTGCCATCAGTGAGTCAGGACAGGGGTCCGAGCAGTACTTC. J is TRBJ2-7 and V is TRBV10-3; 9 nucleotides agree with TRBD1. The CDR3 is 14 amino acids. Per germline, CDR1 ENHRY and CDR2 SYGVKD. Losses at the gene ends were 0 bases for V and 6 bases for J; bases not matched to a gene: 3.

The V call is TRBV10-3, the J call TRBJ2-2, with TRBD2 identical over 9 bases. Per germline, CDR1 ENHRY and CDR2 SYGVKD. V was clipped by 7 bases and J by 3 bases; unmatched bases: 3. The CDR3 consists of 14 residues. CDR3 in amino acids: CAINGGRDTGELFF. CDR3 in DNA: TGTGCCATCAACGGCGGGAGGGACACCGGGGAGCTGTTTTTT.

This sequence joins TRBV11-1 and TRBJ2-4, with D hard to call. The J call may be mistaken, given a closer DNA end match to TRBJ2-7. From germline, CDR1 is SGHAT and CDR2 FQDESV (reference sequence). This CDR3 is built from 14 residues. The CDR3 is CASSFRWDTYEQYF. CDR3 in DNA: TGTGCCAGCAGCTTTAGGTGGGATACCTACGAGCAGTACTTC.

The chain employs TRBV20-1 and TRBJ2-1; the D gene is possibly TRBD2 (6 bases). Germline-derived CDR1 and CDR2 are DFQATT and SNEGSKA (reference sequence). The CDR3 length is 17 residues. V gave up 0 bases and J gave up 0 bases, with 15 bases separating them. The CDR3 is CSARDQISGPSYNEQFF. CDR3 nucleotides: TGCAGTGCTAGAGATCAAATTAGCGGCCCCTCCTACAATGAGCAGTTCTTC.

This rearrangement joins TRBV3-1 to TRBJ1-1; D not resolved. From germline, CDR1 is LGHDT and CDR2 YNNKEL (reference sequence). The ends were cut back, 2 bases at V and 0 bases at J, with 7 bases in the middle. The CDR3 consists of 14 residues. CDR3 in DNA: TGTGCCAGCAGCCAACAACTCCTGAACACTGAAGCTTTCTTT. Protein product: CASSQQLLNTEAFF.

CDR3 in DNA: TGCAGCGCTGGGACAATAGGACGGAGGGTTTACGAGCAGTACTTC. As protein: CSAGTIGRRVYEQYF. V and J are TRBV29-1 and TRBJ2-5, with D tentatively TRBD1 or TRBD2 (6 bases each). The DNA end is a closer match to TRBJ2-7, so the J assignment may be wrong. This CDR3 contains 15 residues. Germline CDR1 reads SQVTM; CDR2 reads ANQGSEA.

The chain uses TRBV27 and TRBJ2-5, with D perhaps matching TRBD2 (6 bases). CDR1 and CDR2 (germline): MNHEY, SMNVEV (reference sequence). The CDR3 totals 15 residues. V shed 3 bases and J shed 5 bases, with 16 bases lying between them. The CDR3 nucleotides read TGTGCCAGCAGTTTGGTGGGGGGTGGTCGGGAGACCCAGTACTTC. Translation: CASSLVGGGRETQYF.

The gene calls are TRBV20-1 and TRBJ2-1; 10 bases align to TRBD2. CDR1 DFQATT and CDR2 SNEGSKA come from the germline V gene (reference sequence). Unmatched junction bases numbered 19, after V lost 2 bases and J lost 12 bases. This CDR3 spans 17 amino acids. CDR3 sequence: CSARKSLGGLADLVQFF. The DNA for the CDR3 is TGCAGTGCTAGAAAGTCTCTAGGCGGACTAGCGGACCTTGTGCAGTTCTTC.

In its sample, this clonotype was seen a few times. The gene calls are TRBV7-9 and TRBJ2-2, with D perhaps given as TRBD1 or TRBD2 (5 bases each). V shed 7 bases and J shed 4 bases, with 16 bases lying between them. CDR1 is SEHNR, CDR2 FQNEAQ, per germline (reference sequence). CDR3 length: 15 residues. Here the CDR3 DNA reads TGTGCCAGCATCTACCTGGGGGATGGCACCGGGGAGCTGTTTTTT. Translated, it gives CASIYLGDGTGELFF.

This clonotype appeared a few times. V and J are TRBV20-1 and TRBJ2-7; 7 nucleotides match TRBD2. V gave up 6 bases and J gave up 3 bases; unmatched junction bases: 11. The CDR3 is 14 residues long. The germline V gene encodes CDR1 DFQATT and CDR2 SNEGSKA (reference sequence). In nucleotides, the CDR3 is TGCAGTGCCCCCTGGACTAGAGAAGTCTACGAGCAGTACTTC. This translates into CSAPWTREVYEQYF.

The rearrangement joins TRBV3-1 to TRBJ2-7; D may correspond to TRBD1 or TRBD2 (7 bases each). Trimming removed 2 bases from V and 7 bases from J, with 15 bases in between. CDR1 and CDR2 from the germline V gene are LGHDT and YNNKEL (reference sequence). The CDR3 is 14 amino acids. The CDR3 region has the DNA TGTGCCAGCAGCCAAAGTTCCAGGGGGGGAGAGCAGTACTTC. Residues: CASSQSSRGGEQYF.